These T cell receptor beta chains were read from a single sample in a study of cytotoxic CD8 clonotypes in ibrutinib-treated CLL. Profiled with immunoSEQ multiplex PCR; TCRdb holds only in-frame clones, not every one. Of 200,000 or so clones listed, approximately 79% are singletons. Sequencing used PBMCs, obtained after 12 months of ibrutinib treatment. These TCRs come from a human donor with chronic lymphocytic leukemia. Both conserved end residues are part of each CDR3. D genes are given only for firm matches. The size entry is marked missing in some rows and otherwise reads once, few, many or a size class.

d_gene: NA; v_gene: TRBV27; abundance: NA; j_gene: TRBJ2-6; CDR3nt: TGTGCCAGCAGAGAGGGGGCTGGGGCCAACGTCCTGACTTTC; CDR3aa: CASREGAGANVLTF
d_gene: TRBD2; v_gene: TRBV6-6; abundance: NA; j_gene: TRBJ2-3; CDR3nt: TGTGCCAGCAGAGTAGCGGGGGGGCTTCTTGATACGCAGTATTTT; CDR3aa: CASRVAGGLLDTQYF
d_gene: NA; v_gene: TRBV4-1; abundance: NA; j_gene: TRBJ1-1; CDR3nt: TGCGCCAGCAGCCAGCCCGGCCTATACACTGAAGCTTTCTTT; CDR3aa: CASSQPGLYTEAFF
d_gene: NA; v_gene: TRBV19; abundance: NA; j_gene: TRBJ2-5; CDR3nt: TGTGCCAGTAGTAGGGGCCCTCAAGAGACCCAGTACTTC; CDR3aa: CASSRGPQETQYF
d_gene: NA; v_gene: TRBV2; abundance: NA; j_gene: TRBJ2-7; CDR3nt: TGTGCCAGCACCCAAGGTGGGGCAGGGGCCTACGAGCAGTACTTC; CDR3aa: CASTQGGAGAYEQYF
d_gene: NA; v_gene: TRBV4-1; abundance: NA; j_gene: TRBJ2-1; CDR3nt: TGCGCCAGCAGCCAAGTCCGGGGGTCCTACAATGAGCAGTTCTTC; CDR3aa: CASSQVRGSYNEQFF
d_gene: NA; v_gene: TRBV12-5; abundance: NA; j_gene: TRBJ1-1; CDR3nt: TGTGCTAGTGGCCAACGGGGAACGAACACTGAAGCTTTCTTT; CDR3aa: CASGQRGTNTEAFF
d_gene: NA; v_gene: TRBV18; abundance: NA; j_gene: TRBJ2-7; CDR3nt: TGTGCCAGCTCACCGGACGGGCGAGAGCAGTACTTC; CDR3aa: CASSPDGREQYF
d_gene: NA; v_gene: TRBV18; abundance: NA; j_gene: TRBJ2-1; CDR3nt: TGTGCCAGCTCACCGGACAATGAGCAGTTCTTC; CDR3aa: CASSPDNEQFF
d_gene: NA; v_gene: TRBV7-7; abundance: NA; j_gene: TRBJ2-2; CDR3nt: TGTGCTAGCAGCTTAGTACGGGAGAGCACCGGGGAGCTGTTTTTT; CDR3aa: CASSLVRESTGELFF
d_gene: NA; v_gene: TRBV7-8; abundance: NA; j_gene: TRBJ2-7; CDR3nt: TGTGCCAGCAGCCCCCAGACAGGTAGCTACGAGCAGTACTTC; CDR3aa: CASSPQTGSYEQYF
d_gene: TRBD1; v_gene: TRBV28; abundance: NA; j_gene: TRBJ2-7; CDR3nt: TGTGCCAGCAGTTTAGGACAGGAGTTTTACGAGCAGTACTTC; CDR3aa: CASSLGQEFYEQYF
d_gene: TRBD1; v_gene: TRBV5-1; abundance: once; j_gene: TRBJ2-1; CDR3nt: TGCGCCAGCAGCTTTTGGACAGGGGGCGCGCACAATGAGCAGTTCTTC; CDR3aa: CASSFWTGGAHNEQFF
d_gene: NA; v_gene: TRBV19; abundance: NA; j_gene: TRBJ1-5; CDR3nt: TGTGCCAGTAGACTCCGGCAGGGTTTCAATCAGCCCCAGCATTTT; CDR3aa: CASRLRQGFNQPQHF
d_gene: NA; v_gene: TRBV5-8; abundance: once; j_gene: TRBJ2-6; CDR3nt: TGTGCCAGCGGGACGCGACCCGTTGGGGCCAACGTCCTGACTTTC; CDR3aa: CASGTRPVGANVLTF
d_gene: TRBD1; v_gene: TRBV4-1; abundance: NA; j_gene: TRBJ1-6; CDR3nt: TGCGCCAGCAGCCCCCACACCCCGGGACAGGGGGCCTCACCCCTCCACTTT; CDR3aa: CASSPHTPGQGASPLHF
d_gene: NA; v_gene: TRBV5-6; abundance: NA; j_gene: TRBJ1-1; CDR3nt: TGTGCCAGCAGCTTGTCCGCCACTGAAGCTTTCTTT; CDR3aa: CASSLSATEAFF
d_gene: NA; v_gene: TRBV7-9; abundance: NA; j_gene: TRBJ1-4; CDR3nt: TGTGCCAGCAGCTTAGGGATCACTAATGAAAAACTGTTTTTT; CDR3aa: CASSLGITNEKLFF
d_gene: TRBD1; v_gene: TRBV28; abundance: NA; j_gene: TRBJ1-2; CDR3nt: TGTGCCAGCACCCTCCCCGCCAGGGGGGACTATGGCTACACCTTC; CDR3aa: CASTLPARGDYGYTF
d_gene: NA; v_gene: TRBV5-4; abundance: NA; j_gene: TRBJ2-7; CDR3nt: TGTGCCAGCAGCTTGGGGGGCGACTCCTACGAGCAGTACTTC; CDR3aa: CASSLGGDSYEQYF
d_gene: NA; v_gene: TRBV25-1; abundance: NA; j_gene: TRBJ2-1; CDR3nt: TGTGCCAGCAGTCCCTCCGGGCGGTGGAATGAGCAGTTCTTC; CDR3aa: CASSPSGRWNEQFF
d_gene: NA; v_gene: TRBV7-8; abundance: NA; j_gene: TRBJ2-7; CDR3nt: TGTGCCAGCAGCCTCACGCGGGGTGAGCAGTACTTC; CDR3aa: CASSLTRGEQYF
d_gene: NA; v_gene: TRBV7-8; abundance: NA; j_gene: TRBJ1-2; CDR3nt: TGTGCCAGCAGCTTATTGGCGGAAATCTATGGCTACACCTTC; CDR3aa: CASSLLAEIYGYTF
d_gene: NA; v_gene: TRBV2; abundance: NA; j_gene: TRBJ2-7; CDR3nt: TGTGCCAGCGGCTCCTATACAGGGTCTAGCCTCTCCGAGCAGTACTTC; CDR3aa: CASGSYTGSSLSEQYF
d_gene: NA; v_gene: TRBV7-8; abundance: NA; j_gene: TRBJ1-2; CDR3nt: TGTGCCAGCAGCACCTATTTCGGCGGCTACACCTTC; CDR3aa: CASSTYFGGYTF
d_gene: NA; v_gene: TRBV15; abundance: NA; j_gene: TRBJ2-7; CDR3nt: TGTGCCACCAGCAGAGGGGGGGACTGGAGCACGTACTTC; CDR3aa: CATSRGGDWSTYF
d_gene: NA; v_gene: TRBV11-1; abundance: NA; j_gene: TRBJ2-7; CDR3nt: TGTGCCAGCAGCTTAGAGGGTAGCGGCGCCCCGAATAGGCAGTACTTC; CDR3aa: CASSLEGSGAPNRQYF